These 5 T cell receptor beta chains came from one sample sequenced in a study of post-analysis software for immune sequencing data. Study results and limitations: TRBV segments more frequent in patients than in controls numbered five and included TRBV5-6, TRBV5-1 and TRBV20-1.

These TCRs are of unknown antigen specificity. TCR beta libraries were prepared from cDNA with unique molecular identifiers. TCRdb used MiXCR to reprocess the PCR reads, holding one entry per CDR3 protein. The table includes roughly 580,000 distinct CDR3 sequences, around 47% detected once. Sequenced input: blood. These receptors all stem from a girl aged 5 to 17 with multiple sclerosis.

This chain links TRBV4-1 with TRBJ1-2, with D possibly TRBD1 on 5 matching bases. This CDR3 region has 14 residues. Germline values: CDR1 MGHRA, CDR2 YSYEKL. The V end lost 0 bases, the J end lost 7 bases, and 12 bases lay between the germline ends. The CDR3 loop is CASSQDEGSSGYTF. In DNA form, the CDR3 reads TGCGCCAGCAGCCAAGATGAGGGGTCCTCTGGCTACACCTTC.

The rearrangement links TRBV6-5 to TRBJ2-3; D is undetermined. This CDR3 comprises 15 residues. Germline CDR1 MNHEY, CDR2 SVGAGI. Trimming took off 9 bases at V and 2 bases at J, with 18 bases between the two ends. The CDR3 region has the DNA TGTGCCAGTAGAAAGGGCGAAGGTCACACAGATACGCAGTATTTT. Translated, it gives CASRKGEGHTDTQYF.

In its sample, this clonotype was seen a few times. The chain carries TRBV7-2 and TRBJ2-1, with 11 positions matching TRBD1. J gave up 7 bases and V 9 bases, and 14 bases lay outside the gene matches. The V gene's germline CDR1 is SGHTA and CDR2 FQGNSA. CDR3 length equals 16 residues. CDR3 bases: TGTGCCAGTACCGGACAGGGGGCGCGCAATCGGAATGAGCAGTTCTTC. Its translation is CASTGQGARNRNEQFF. Full variable domain (missing parts from reference TRBV7-2 and TRBJ2-1): GAGVSQSPSNKVTEKGKDVELRCDPISGHTALYWYRQSLGQGLEFLIYFQGNSAPDKSGLPSDRFSAERTGGSVSTLTIQRTQQEDSAVYLCASTGQGARNRNEQFFGPGTRLTVL.

This chain uses TRBV10-3 with TRBJ1-2; D is unresolved. V dropped 7 bases and J dropped 1 base, with 10 bases sitting between them. Germline V gene lookup returns CDR1 ENHRY and CDR2 SYGVKD. CDR3 size: 13 residues. DNA for the CDR3: TGTGCCATCACGGCAGCCCTTAACTATGGCTACACCTTC. Its translation: CAITAALNYGYTF.

A word on this clonotype: An end of the junction differs from the germline gene, which may be a read error. V and J are TRBV12-3 or TRBV12-4 and TRBJ2-3, with D tentatively TRBD2 (5 bases). The CDR3 loop spans 13 amino acids. The CDR3 is CANPTGSTDTQYF. The CDR3 region has the DNA TGTGCCAACCCGACTGGGAGCACGGATACGCAGTATTTT.